This T cell receptor (beta chain) is from a study of blood T cell repertoires in COVID-19. Study overall: PBMCs, B-cell-depleted T cells, or T cells were the source of the cDNA or gDNA that made up the material.

As handled by the study authors: Quantification of nucleated cells was approximated via reference gene primer amplification. Method: immunoSEQ multiplex PCR; TCRdb's copy keeps in-frame clones and lacks some. V and J calls plus clone size are reproduced from that table; the DNA served to infer D and trimming. The sample yields roughly 250,000 clones, over 75% seen once. Cohort 3 donors were reported recovered after two negative PCRs, clearance, or symptom resolution. The CDR3 runs to 12 residues. This chain joins TRBV21-1 and TRBJ2-7; TRBD1 is the table's D call, not checked against the DNA. TRBV21-1 corresponds to a pseudogene. The sequence was collected from a woman aged 45-59 years who had recovered from COVID-19. Sequenced input: PBMCs or T cells enriched from blood (not recorded which). The CDR3 sequence: CASKTSTYEQYF. CDR3 coding DNA: TGTGCCAGCAAGACATCGACCTACGAGCAGTACTTC.